The 8 T cell receptor beta chains listed next were all sequenced from one sample in a study of identical twins. TCRdb recomputed calls from the 5' RACE reads with MiXCR, one row per CDR3 protein. Found here are a few hundred thousand distinct CDR3 sequences, about 9% of them singletons; the top ten hold approximately 9.3%. The source material was naive T cells sorted from blood. The receptors stem from a woman in her forties or fifties in good health.

This clonotype turned up a few times. The rearrangement uses TRBV6-5 and TRBJ1-4; no definite D call. The CDR3 contains 15 residues. Germline loops: CDR1 MNHEY, CDR2 SVGAGI. V lost 6 bases to trimming and J lost 4 bases, with 15 bases between them. The CDR3 DNA follows: TGTGCCAGCAGCCGAGGAGGCGCTGGTAATGAAAAACTGTTTTTT. Its translation is CASSRGGAGNEKLFF.

This clonotype showed up just a few times. The CDR3 loop is CASSLSGTNTGELFF. The CDR3 DNA is TGCGCCAGCAGCTTGAGCGGGACGAACACCGGGGAGCTGTTTTTT. This chain uses TRBV5-1 with TRBJ2-2; 7 bases are shared with TRBD2. Germline CDR1 and CDR2: SGHRS and YFSETQ. V trimming: 1 base; J trimming: 0 bases; junction bases outside the gene matches: 0. The length of the CDR3 is 15 residues.

The chain combines TRBV15 with TRBJ2-3, with D perhaps being TRBD1 or TRBD2 (7 bases each). The germline V and J ends were trimmed by 1 base and 5 bases, with 13 bases remaining between them. Germline CDR1 is LNHNV and CDR2 is YYDKDF (reference sequence). There are 15 residues in the CDR3. CDR3 amino acids: CATSRGQGGGDTQYF. CDR3 bases: TGTGCCACCAGCAGAGGACAGGGAGGGGGAGATACGCAGTATTTT.

This clonotype was picked up many times. The chain combines TRBV6-6 with TRBJ2-6; D assignment may be TRBD1 or TRBD2 (6 bases each). This CDR3 is 21 amino acids long. Germline CDR1 MNHNY, CDR2 SVGAGI (reference sequence). The V end was cut by 8 bases, the J end by 0 bases, with 29 bases between. The CDR3 DNA follows: TGTGCCAGCGACCCCTCGGGGGCAAGGGGTGTACCTATCTCTGGGGCCAACGTCCTGACTTTC. This translates into CASDPSGARGVPISGANVLTF.

This clonotype came up many times. The genes are TRBV6-6 and TRBJ2-3; no definite D call. Germline values: CDR1 MNHNY, CDR2 SVGAGI (reference sequence). The CDR3 runs 14 residues. The V end was cut by 2 bases, the J end by 0 bases, with 6 bases between. Here the CDR3 DNA reads TGTGCCAGCAGTTACCAAGTGAGCACAGATACGCAGTATTTT. Protein: CASSYQVSTDTQYF.

This clonotype turned up a few times. The V and J genes are TRBV14 and TRBJ2-5; 13 nucleotides match TRBD2. Losses at the gene ends were 5 bases for V and 3 bases for J; bases not matched to a gene: 21. The germline V gene encodes CDR1 SGHDN and CDR2 FVKESK. This CDR3 is 21 amino acids long. The CDR3 bases are TGTGCCAGCAGCTTTTCCCAGAAAAGGACTAGCGGGAGTGTTGCTGAAGAGACCCAGTACTTC. The encoded protein is CASSFSQKRTSGSVAEETQYF.

This clonotype was counted between two and nine times. The chain couples TRBV11-3 to TRBJ2-1; 13 bases line up with TRBD2. The V gene's germline CDR1 is SGHNT and CDR2 YENEEA. This CDR3 has 16 amino acids. The V gene end was trimmed by 3 bases and the J gene end by 5 bases; junction bases not matched to a gene: 4. The CDR3 DNA reads as TGTGCCAGCAGCTTCAGGGGACTAGCGGGGAACAATGAGCAGTTCTTC. Translated, it gives CASSFRGLAGNNEQFF.

The chain employs TRBV20-1 and TRBJ1-5; D possibly corresponds to TRBD1 (6 bases). Germline assignment: CDR1 DFQATT and CDR2 SNEGSKA (reference sequence). Trimming cost V 0 bases and J 2 bases, with 14 bases left between them. The CDR3 consists of 16 residues. The CDR3 nucleotides are TGCAGTGCTAGAGAGAGGGGGGTTCAGGGCAATCAGCCCCAGCATTTT. Its translation: CSARERGVQGNQPQHF.